The 26 T cell receptor beta chains below all came from one sample that was sequenced in a study of CD8 T cells in Susac syndrome. RNA totalling roughly 0.45 to 1 ug underwent reverse transcription with random hexamers. TCRdb fed the immunoSEQ multiplex PCR reads into MiXCR, producing one record per CDR3 protein. The sample consists of about 190,000 distinct CDR3 sequences, more than 90% of them appearing once. Sequencing was done on a sample of CD4+ T cells from PBMCs. These receptors came from a human donor with Susac syndrome.

In nucleotides, the CDR3 is TGTGCCAGCAGCTTGGGACAGGCGGTAGGAAACACCATATATTTT. Translated: CASSLGQAVGNTIYF. This rearrangement joins TRBV5-6 to TRBJ1-3; perhaps TRBD1 as D (6 bases). V lost 0 bases to trimming and J lost 4 bases, with 11 bases between them. The CDR3 runs 15 residues. Germline values: CDR1 SGHDT, CDR2 YYEEEE.

The chain has TRBV6-2 or TRBV6-3 and TRBJ2-1, with D possibly matching TRBD1 (5 bases). Trimming took off 1 base at V and 9 bases at J, with 10 bases between the two ends. The germline V gene encodes CDR1 MNHEY and CDR2 SVGEGT. The CDR3 covers 13 residues. DNA for the CDR3: TGTGCCAGCAGTTACTTCAGGGTAGGTGAGCAGTTCTTC. Amino acids: CASSYFRVGEQFF.

This sequence joins TRBV20-1 and TRBJ2-7; 7 bases line up with TRBD1. The CDR3 length is 14 residues. Germline values: CDR1 DFQATT, CDR2 SNEGSKA (reference sequence). Trimming removed 6 bases from V and 0 bases from J; junction bases left unmatched: 8. Here the CDR3 DNA reads TGCAGTGCCCGACCGGGACAGAGCTCCTACGAGCAGTACTTC. Protein product: CSARPGQSSYEQYF.

Only one count was recorded for this clonotype. This chain connects TRBV6-2 or TRBV6-3 to TRBJ1-5, with D perhaps matching TRBD1 (6 bases). CDR3 length equals 15 residues. CDR1 MNHEY and CDR2 SVGEGT come from the germline V gene. V was clipped by 7 bases and J by 4 bases, with 17 bases between them. The CDR3 loop is CASTPSGTRNQPQHF. The CDR3 bases are TGTGCCAGCACCCCATCCGGGACACGAAATCAGCCCCAGCATTTT.

This chain links TRBV11-2 with TRBJ2-7, with 10 positions matching TRBD1. Looked up from germline, CDR1 is SGHAT and CDR2 is FQNNGV. CDR3 size: 15 residues. The J segment lost 5 bases and the V segment lost 6 bases, leaving 10 bases of the junction unmatched. The CDR3 sequence: CASRSPGQGRDEQYF. The CDR3 DNA is TGTGCCAGCAGGAGCCCGGGACAGGGGAGAGACGAGCAGTACTTC.

This rearrangement joins TRBV5-1 to TRBJ2-5; 7 bases agree with TRBD1. J gave up 3 bases and V 2 bases, and 4 bases lay outside the gene matches. The CDR3 contains 14 residues. Germline V gene lookup returns CDR1 SGHRS and CDR2 YFSETQ. CDR3 in amino acids: CASSFPGTEETQYF. CDR3 DNA: TGCGCCAGCAGCTTTCCAGGGACAGAAGAGACCCAGTACTTC.

This clonotype showed up just once. V is TRBV5-1 and J is TRBJ2-7; D is unclear. V gave up 0 bases and J gave up 0 bases, with 4 bases separating them. Germline values: CDR1 SGHRS, CDR2 YFSETQ. The CDR3 covers 13 residues. CDR3 bases: TGCGCCAGCAGCTTGGGGATCTCCTACGAGCAGTACTTC. It yields the protein CASSLGISYEQYF.

V usage is TRBV7-3 and J usage is TRBJ2-1; D gene uncertain. This CDR3 has 13 amino acids. V was cut by 2 bases and J by 2 bases, with 4 bases left in between. Germline V gene data show CDR1 as SGHTA and CDR2 as FQGTGA. Written as DNA, the CDR3 is TGTGCCAGCAGCTTACTTACCTACAATGAGCAGTTCTTC. Amino acids: CASSLLTYNEQFF.

The chain combines TRBV18 with TRBJ2-5; no reliable D call. V shed 2 bases and J shed 3 bases, with 7 bases lying between them. The germline gives CDR1 KGHSH, CDR2 LQKENI. The length of the CDR3 is 13 residues. The CDR3 DNA is TGTGCCAGCTCACCAAACACTGAAGAGACCCAGTACTTC. Amino acid sequence: CASSPNTEETQYF. Together with reference TRBV18 and TRBJ2-5, the CDR3 gives the full variable domain: NAGVMQNPRHLVRRRGQEARLRCSPMKGHSHVYWYRQLPEEGLKFMVYLQKENIIDESGMPKERFSAEFPKEGPSILRIQQVVRGDSAAYFCASSPNTEETQYFGPGTRLLVL.

The rearrangement uses TRBV3-1 and TRBJ2-5; D is uncertain. This CDR3 has 15 residues. With 1 base removed from V and 0 bases from J, the gap between germline ends came to 9 bases. Germline assignment: CDR1 LGHDT and CDR2 YNNKEL (reference sequence). The CDR3 nucleotides are TGTGCCAGCAGCCAAGGGCAGGTCCACCAAGAGACCCAGTACTTC. Translating it yields CASSQGQVHQETQYF.

This rearrangement joins TRBV6-5 to TRBJ1-2; 9 bases match TRBD1. Trimming at V came to 4 bases and at J to 6 bases, leaving 9 bases not matched to a gene. This CDR3 is 15 amino acids long. Per the germline V gene, CDR1 is MNHEY and CDR2 is SVGAGI. The CDR3 bases are TGTGCCAGCAGTTGGGGTGGGACAGGGATGAATGGCTACACCTTC. The encoded protein is CASSWGGTGMNGYTF.

CDR3 DNA sequence: TGTGCCAGCACCCTACGCCCTGACTACCAAGAGACCCAGTACTTC. Translating gives CASTLRPDYQETQYF. The chain couples TRBV7-8 to TRBJ2-5; D is uncertain. Trimming stripped 7 bases from V and 0 bases from J, with 15 bases between. Germline V lookup: CDR1 SGHVS, CDR2 FQNEAQ. This CDR3 comprises 15 residues.

This chain joins TRBV7-9 and TRBJ2-5; 11 bases line up with TRBD2. Germline values: CDR1 SEHNR, CDR2 FQNEAQ (reference sequence). The trim removed 10 bases at V and 2 bases at J, leaving 15 bases unmatched. The CDR3 length is 17 residues. This CDR3 is CAIPTSGANRGQETQYF. CDR3 nucleotides: TGTGCCATCCCGACTAGCGGGGCGAATCGGGGACAAGAGACCCAGTACTTC.

V and J are TRBV20-1 and TRBJ1-5; the D gene is possibly TRBD1 (5 bases). The CDR3 covers 15 residues. Germline lookup yields CDR1 DFQATT and CDR2 SNEGSKA (reference sequence). Trimming took off 0 bases at V and 3 bases at J, with 12 bases between the two ends. For the CDR3, the DNA is TGCAGTGCTAGAGATAGGTCCGGGGCCAATCAGCCCCAGCATTTT. Translating it yields CSARDRSGANQPQHF.

The chain employs TRBV7-2 and TRBJ1-5; 7 bases fit TRBD1. J lost 6 bases, V lost 5 bases, and 4 bases had no gene match. The CDR3 has 13 residues. CDR1 and CDR2 (germline): SGHTA, FQGNSA. Here the CDR3 reads CASSRQGRQPQHF. CDR3 DNA: TGTGCCAGCAGCCGACAGGGCCGTCAGCCCCAGCATTTT.

The chain uses TRBV9 and TRBJ2-5, with 14 bases fitting TRBD2. Per the germline V gene, CDR1 is SGDLS and CDR2 is YYNGEE. This CDR3 has 15 residues. V trimming: 4 bases; J trimming: 5 bases; junction bases outside the gene matches: 4. CDR3 nucleotides: TGTGCCAGCAGCAAGGGACTAGCGGGGGTTGAGACCCAGTACTTC. It encodes CASSKGLAGVETQYF.

The rearrangement joins TRBV2 to TRBJ2-1; 9 nucleotides match TRBD2. CDR1 SNHLY and CDR2 FYNNEI come from the germline V gene. V was clipped by 4 bases and J by 8 bases; unmatched bases: 9. The length of the CDR3 is 15 residues. This CDR3 is CASSVRAGGPDEQFF. CDR3 bases: TGTGCCAGCAGTGTAAGGGCGGGGGGGCCGGATGAGCAGTTCTTC.

The chain couples TRBV7-2 to TRBJ2-7; no clear D gene. V gave up 4 bases and J gave up 3 bases, with 7 bases separating them. The CDR3 covers 12 residues. Germline lookup yields CDR1 SGHTA and CDR2 FQGNSA. In DNA, the CDR3 is TGTGCCAGCAGCTCGACCTACTACGAGCAGTACTTC. The encoded protein is CASSSTYYEQYF.

The chain recombines TRBV15 with TRBJ2-3; no clear D. The CDR3 sequence is 13 residues long. Trimming took 1 base from V and 9 from J, leaving 11 bases between them. The germline gives CDR1 LNHNV, CDR2 YYDKDF (reference sequence). CDR3 amino acids: CATSRGPRITQYF. The CDR3 DNA reads TGTGCCACCAGCAGAGGCCCCCGAATCACGCAGTATTTT.

The V gene is TRBV29-1, the J gene TRBJ2-3; 8 bases fit TRBD2. The length of the CDR3 is 15 residues. Germline V gene sequence: CDR1 SQVTM, CDR2 ANQGSEA. Trimming removed 6 bases from V and 4 bases from J; junction bases left unmatched: 12. The chain's CDR3 is CSVGVGGGLADTQYF. CDR3 bases: TGCAGCGTCGGGGTTGGCGGGGGGTTGGCAGATACGCAGTATTTT.

The chain combines TRBV20-1 with TRBJ2-3, with 11 bases aligning to TRBD2. Germline-derived CDR1 and CDR2 are DFQATT and SNEGSKA (reference sequence). V gave up 4 bases and J gave up 4 bases; unmatched junction bases: 1. This CDR3 comprises 13 residues. The CDR3 coding sequence is TGCAGTGCTATTAGCGGGGGGGCAGATACGCAGTATTTT. Translation: CSAISGGADTQYF.

V gene TRBV4-3 combines with J gene TRBJ2-6; no reliable D call. The CDR3 consists of 15 residues. Germline CDR1 is LGHNA and CDR2 is YSLEER. The V and J ends lost 1 base and 4 bases respectively, with 8 bases between them. CDR3: CASSQVPVGANVLTF. CDR3 nucleotide sequence: TGCGCCAGCAGCCAAGTCCCCGTCGGGGCCAACGTCCTGACTTTC.

The V call is TRBV4-3, the J call TRBJ2-5; weak D call: TRBD2 (6 bases). From germline, CDR1 is LGHNA and CDR2 YSLEER. Trimming removed 0 bases at V and 2 bases at J, with 13 bases between. The CDR3 totals 16 residues. In nucleotides, the CDR3 is TGCGCCAGCAGCCAAGATGGGGGGTCCGTACAAGAGACCCAGTACTTC. This sequence encodes CASSQDGGSVQETQYF.

This chain uses TRBV12-3 or TRBV12-4 with TRBJ2-7; tentative D call: TRBD1 (5 bases). The length of the CDR3 is 12 residues. Trimming took 2 bases from V and 6 from J, leaving 8 bases between them. CDR3 amino acids: CASSLRGPEQYF. The DNA of the CDR3 is TGTGCCAGCAGTTTAAGGGGTCCCGAGCAGTACTTC.

The V gene is TRBV7-9, the J gene TRBJ1-2; D is ambiguous. The V end lost 2 bases, the J end lost 2 bases, and 9 bases lay between the germline ends. The germline V gene has CDR1 SEHNR and CDR2 FQNEAQ (reference sequence). CDR3 length: 14 residues. CDR3 amino acids: CASSLTEGNYGYTF. The CDR3, as DNA: TGTGCCAGCAGCTTAACAGAGGGCAACTATGGCTACACCTTC.

V gene TRBV15 combines with J gene TRBJ2-1; D is uncertain. CDR1 and CDR2 (germline): LNHNV, YYDKDF (reference sequence). Trimming removed 0 bases at V and 8 bases at J, with 11 bases between. The CDR3 consists of 14 residues. CDR3 amino acids: CATSRDLIFDEQFF. CDR3 in DNA: TGTGCCACCAGCAGAGATTTGATTTTCGATGAGCAGTTCTTC.